This entry lists 14 T cell receptor beta chains sequenced from one sample in a study of CD8+CD57+ T cells in acquired aplastic anemia. Flow cytometry had shown expanded CD8+CD57+ cells in the patients chosen for sequencing. The use of genomic DNA as template underpinned the TCR beta VDJ and CDR3 profiling. TCRdb called the reads again in MiXCR, with one record for every CDR3 protein. Of fewer than 250,000 distinct CDR3 sequences in the sample, over 40% were seen once. The sequenced material came from sorted CD4+, CD8+, or CD8+CD57+ T cells (not recorded which) from PBMCs. The receptors were sampled from a human donor with aplastic anemia.

As for this clonotype: Possible read error: a much larger clone is one base away. The gene calls are TRBV6-5 and TRBJ1-2; TRBD1 matches at 9 bases. CDR3 length: 16 residues. Germline CDR1 MNHEY, CDR2 SVGAGI. V shed 6 bases, J shed 4 bases, and the junction held 12 bases outside the gene matches. CDR3 DNA sequence: TGTGCCAGCAGCCTACAAACCGGGACAGGGATCTATGGCTACACCTTC. Translated, it gives CASSLQTGTGIYGYTF.

This chain connects TRBV7-2 to TRBJ2-7; possible D gene TRBD1, 5 bases. The CDR3 has 15 amino acids. The V end lost 1 base, the J end lost 3 bases, and 13 bases lay between the germline ends. Germline loops: CDR1 SGHTA, CDR2 FQGNSA. Here the CDR3 reads CASSLVVGQVYEQYF. The CDR3 nucleotides are TGTGCCAGCAGCTTAGTTGTGGGGCAGGTCTACGAGCAGTACTTC.

This clonotype was counted a few times. V usage is TRBV7-2 and J usage is TRBJ2-7, with TRBD1 matching over 10 bases. The V gene end was trimmed by 5 bases and the J gene end by 6 bases; junction bases not matched to a gene: 10. This CDR3 region has 15 residues. CDR1 SGHTA and CDR2 FQGNSA come from the germline V gene. CDR3 amino acids: CASSQMMGQGSEQYF. CDR3 nucleotides: TGTGCCAGCAGCCAAATGATGGGACAGGGGTCCGAGCAGTACTTC.

The CDR3 loop reads CASSQMGTGVEETQYF. CDR3 nucleotides: TGTGCCAGCAGCCAAATGGGGACAGGGGTTGAAGAGACCCAGTACTTC. The V and J genes are TRBV7-9 and TRBJ2-5, with 10 bases lining up with TRBD1. V lost 5 bases to trimming and J lost 3 bases; unmatched junction nucleotides: 9. This CDR3 is 16 amino acids long. The germline V gene has CDR1 SEHNR and CDR2 FQNEAQ (reference sequence). Full variable domain (missing parts from reference TRBV7-9 and TRBJ2-5): DTGVSQNPRHKITKRGQNVTFRCDPISEHNRLYWYRQTLGQGPEFLTYFQNEAQLEKSRLLSDRFSAERPKGSFSTLEIQRTEQGDSAMYLCASSQMGTGVEETQYFGPGTRLLVL.

This clonotype was counted ten times or more. This rearrangement joins TRBV14 to TRBJ1-1; 7 bases agree with TRBD1. Germline CDR1 SGHDN, CDR2 FVKESK. The CDR3 is 17 residues long. V lost 2 bases to trimming and J lost 1 base; unmatched junction nucleotides: 10. CDR3 sequence (DNA): TGTGCCAGCAGCCAACTGAAAGGGGGCATTGGGAACACTGAAGCTTTCTTT. Its protein is CASSQLKGGIGNTEAFF. The variable domain in full, completed from reference TRBV14 and TRBJ1-1, reads EAGVTQFPSHSVIEKGQTVTLRCDPISGHDNLYWYRRVMGKEIKFLLHFVKESKQDESGMPNNRFLAERTGGTYSTLKVQPAELEDSGVYFCASSQLKGGIGNTEAFFGQGTRLTVV.

In regard to this clonotype: This may stem from a read error, because a much larger clone lies one nucleotide away. This rearrangement joins TRBV19 to TRBJ2-1; D tentatively reads TRBD1 or TRBD2 (5 bases each). Germline V gives CDR1 LNHDA, CDR2 SQIVND (reference sequence). This CDR3 has 16 amino acids. Trimming stripped 8 bases from V and 10 bases from J, with 27 bases between. In DNA form, the CDR3 reads TGTGCCAGTTCCAACGGGGCTGCCTTTCTACAGGAGGAGCAGTTCTTC. Translation: CASSNGAAFLQEEQFF. The full variable domain, with the rest looked up from reference TRBV19 and TRBJ2-1, is DGGITQSPKYLFRKEGQNVTLSCEQNLNHDAMYWYRQDPGQGLRLIYYSQIVNDFQKGDIAEGYSVSREKKESFPLTVTSAQKNPTAFYLCASSNGAAFLQEEQFFGPGTRLTVL.

CDR3 bases: TGCGCCAGCAGTGTTCCAGGAGGGGCTGAAGCTTTCTTT. This codes for CASSVPGGAEAFF. This rearrangement joins TRBV10-2 to TRBJ1-1, with a possible D match to TRBD1 (5 bases). Between the trimmed V and J ends, which lost 4 bases and 6 bases, there was a span of 12 bases. CDR1 and CDR2 (germline): WSHSY, SAAADI. CDR3 length: 13 amino acids.

V usage is TRBV19 and J usage is TRBJ2-7; D unclear. Trimming stripped 6 bases from V and 5 bases from J, with 8 bases between. Germline CDR1 LNHDA, CDR2 SQIVND (reference sequence). This CDR3 has 11 residues. The CDR3 DNA reads as TGTGCCAGTAGAGGCGGCGACGAGCAGTACTTC. This encodes CASRGGDEQYF.

This clonotype has ten or more counts. This chain connects TRBV27 to TRBJ1-5, with D maybe TRBD1 (6 bases). CDR1 and CDR2 (germline): MNHEY, SMNVEV (reference sequence). The CDR3 contains 13 residues. V was clipped by 5 bases and J by 5 bases, with 10 bases between them. For the CDR3, the DNA is TGTGCCAGCAGTAAGACAGGATATCAGCCCCAGCATTTT. Translated, it gives CASSKTGYQPQHF.

The chain combines TRBV9 with TRBJ1-3; perhaps TRBD1 as D (5 bases). Germline CDR1 SGDLS, CDR2 YYNGEE. The CDR3 sequence is 15 residues long. Trimming cost V 3 bases and J 3 bases, with 13 bases left between them. CDR3 residues: CASSASGGDGNTIYF. CDR3 DNA: TGTGCCAGCAGCGCCTCTGGGGGTGATGGAAACACCATATATTTT.

J is TRBJ2-1 and V is TRBV9; TRBD2 agrees at 12 bases. Trimming cost V 0 bases and J 3 bases; bases outside gene matches: 10. Germline V gene data show CDR1 as SGDLS and CDR2 as YYNGEE. The CDR3 extends over 19 amino acids. The CDR3 DNA sequence: TGTGCCAGCAGCGTAGCTATCCTAGCGGGAGGGCCGATCTACAATGAGCAGTTCTTC. Translated: CASSVAILAGGPIYNEQFF.

This clonotype was picked up one time. The CDR3 ends on some other residue instead of the conserved phenylalanine or tryptophan, so this is likely a read error. The rearrangement joins TRBV6-5 to TRBJ1-1; D unclear. This CDR3 is built from 12 residues. The germline gives CDR1 MNHEY, CDR2 SVGAGI. The V end was cut by 8 bases, the J end by 6 bases, with 13 bases between. Here the CDR3 DNA reads TGTGCCAGCCGGGAAAATTACGCTGAAGCTTTCTCT. It encodes CASRENYAEAFS.

The sample holds many counts of this clonotype. The chain employs TRBV4-1 and TRBJ1-2; TRBD1 is a possible D gene (6 bases). V shed 1 base and J shed 8 bases, with 11 bases lying between them. The V gene's germline CDR1 is MGHRA and CDR2 YSYEKL. This CDR3 spans 13 amino acids. In DNA, the CDR3 is TGCGCCAGCAGCCAAGCAGGGGCGGGGGGCTACACCTTC. This encodes CASSQAGAGGYTF.

This chain connects TRBV20-1 to TRBJ1-2; 10 bases fit TRBD1. The V segment lost 5 bases and the J segment 5 bases; nucleotides outside the gene matches: 8. The CDR3 loop spans 14 amino acids. Germline V gives CDR1 DFQATT, CDR2 SNEGSKA (reference sequence). The CDR3 coding sequence is TGCAGTGCTCGAATTGACAGGGGGCGTTATGGCTACACCTTC. Amino acid sequence: CSARIDRGRYGYTF.